Described below is a single TCR beta chain sequence and its context. How the authors handled the data: Reference gene primer amplification gave estimated nucleated cell counts. Sequencing was performed with immunoSEQ multiplex PCR; in TCRdb, only in-frame clones are kept and a portion is missing. The DNA gave D and trimming, while V, J and clone size come from that table. This table holds about 190,000 clones, more than 75% found once. This CDR3 is 12 amino acids long. The germline V and J ends were trimmed by 10 bases and 8 bases, with 14 bases remaining between them. Germline-derived CDR1 and CDR2 are LNHDA and SQIVND (reference sequence). This specimen comes from a study of blood T cell repertoires in COVID-19. Study at large: Spain, Italy and the United States supplied samples that represented acute and convalescent COVID-19. From T cells, B-cell-depleted T cells, or PBMCs came the material, which was cDNA or gDNA.

What was sequenced was peripheral blood. The receptor's source is a man aged 35-49 years with active or convalescent COVID-19. The rearrangement uses TRBV19 and TRBJ1-4; weak D call: TRBD1 (6 bases). CDR3 residues: CATAGAGEKLFF. Written as DNA, the CDR3 is TGTGCCACCGCAGGGGCCGGGGAAAAACTGTTTTTT.